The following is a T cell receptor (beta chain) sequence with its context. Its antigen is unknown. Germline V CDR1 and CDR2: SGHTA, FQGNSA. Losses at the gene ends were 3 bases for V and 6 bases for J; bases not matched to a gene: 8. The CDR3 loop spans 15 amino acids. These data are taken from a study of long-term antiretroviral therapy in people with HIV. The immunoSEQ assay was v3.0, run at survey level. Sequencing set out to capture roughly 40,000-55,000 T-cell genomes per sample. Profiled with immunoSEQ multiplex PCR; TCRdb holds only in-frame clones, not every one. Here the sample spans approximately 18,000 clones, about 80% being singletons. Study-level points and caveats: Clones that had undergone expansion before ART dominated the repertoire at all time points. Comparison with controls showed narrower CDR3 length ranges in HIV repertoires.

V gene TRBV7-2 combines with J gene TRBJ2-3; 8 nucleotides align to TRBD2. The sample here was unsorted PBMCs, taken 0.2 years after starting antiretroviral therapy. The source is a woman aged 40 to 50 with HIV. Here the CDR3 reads CASSLTGTRGDTQYF. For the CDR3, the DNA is TGTGCCAGCAGCTTGACGGGGACTAGAGGTGATACGCAGTATTTT.